This T cell receptor beta chain is drawn from a study of CD8+CD57+ T cells in acquired aplastic anemia. Genomic DNA provided the template from which TCR beta VDJ and CDR3 profiles were obtained. TCRdb called the reads again in MiXCR, with one record for every CDR3 protein. The sample holds some 140,000 distinct CDR3 sequences, less than 45% seen once. This clonotype was recorded many times. V lost 0 bases, J lost 8 bases, and 10 bases lay in between. Germline V gene sequence: CDR1 MGHDK, CDR2 SYGVNS. The CDR3 covers 13 residues. The source material was sorted CD4+, CD8+, or CD8+CD57+ T cells (not recorded which) from PBMCs. The origin of this receptor is a human donor in good health, serving as a control. The genes are TRBV25-1 and TRBJ1-2; D possibly corresponds to TRBD1 (5 bases). The CDR3 loop is CASSEYGAEGYTF. The DNA of the CDR3 is TGTGCCAGCAGTGAATATGGGGCCGAAGGCTACACCTTC.